The 5 T cell receptor beta chains given below trace back to one sample, sequenced in a study of T-cell memory formation after mild COVID-19. TCRdb re-derived calls from the 5' RACE reads in MiXCR, one entry per CDR3 protein. The table shows a few hundred thousand distinct CDR3 sequences, with around 27% occurring only once. Sample: PBMCs or a T cell subset sorted from them (not recorded which). The receptors shown here come from an adult woman who had mild COVID-19 (a few samples of this study predate the infection). Cell type and time point are not known.

This clonotype was found many times. The chain carries TRBV5-1 and TRBJ2-1; D call uncertain. The CDR3 loop spans 14 amino acids. Germline values: CDR1 SGHRS, CDR2 YFSETQ. Between the trimmed V and J ends, which lost 0 bases and 4 bases, there was a span of 8 bases. The chain's CDR3 is CASSLGPTYNEQFF. The CDR3 nucleotides are TGCGCCAGCAGCTTGGGGCCGACTTACAATGAGCAGTTCTTC. Variable domain in full (rest from reference TRBV5-1 and TRBJ2-1): KAGVTQTPRYLIKTRGQQVTLSCSPISGHRSVSWYQQTPGQGLQFLFEYFSETQRNKGNFPGRFSGRQFSNSRSEMNVSTLELGDSALYLCASSLGPTYNEQFFGPGTRLTVL.

This sequence joins TRBV5-5 and TRBJ2-2, with 11 bases that match TRBD2. CDR1 is SGHKS, CDR2 YYEKEE, per germline (reference sequence). This CDR3 is built from 17 residues. The ends lost 6 bases at V and 8 bases at J; junction bases unmatched: 15. The CDR3 DNA follows: TGTGCCAGCACCATAACTGTAGCGGGAGGGCCGGCTGGGGAGCTGTTTTTT. Translation gives CASTITVAGGPAGELFF.

This clonotype was seen a handful of times. The CDR3 loop is CASSHASGGHAYNEQFF. In DNA form, the CDR3 reads TGCGCCAGCAGCCATGCATCAGGGGGTCATGCCTACAATGAGCAGTTCTTC. The V and J genes are TRBV4-1 and TRBJ2-1, with TRBD1 matching over 7 bases. The length of the CDR3 is 17 residues. Trimming cost V 3 bases and J 2 bases; bases outside gene matches: 10. Germline lookup yields CDR1 MGHRA and CDR2 YSYEKL.

The table lists this clonotype with a few counts. V and J are TRBV7-6 and TRBJ1-1, with D maybe TRBD1 (6 bases). The CDR3 loop spans 13 amino acids. Trimming took off 4 bases at V and 7 bases at J, with 13 bases between the two ends. Germline V gene data show CDR1 as SGHVS and CDR2 as FNYEAQ. The CDR3 here is CASSSLQGNEAFF. CDR3 DNA: TGTGCCAGCAGCTCACTACAGGGAAATGAAGCTTTCTTT.

In this sample, this clonotype turned up a few times. This chain uses TRBV5-6 with TRBJ2-1; D is unresolved. Trimming took off 0 bases at V and 7 bases at J, with 14 bases between the two ends. CDR1 is SGHDT, CDR2 YYEEEE, per germline. The CDR3 extends over 15 amino acids. CDR3 in amino acids: CASSLGLGLGNEQFF. The CDR3, as DNA: TGTGCCAGCAGCTTGGGGCTAGGCCTGGGGAATGAGCAGTTCTTC.